The rows below give T cell receptor beta chains drawn from one sample of a study of T cells in localized non-small cell lung cancer. Only in-frame clones appear in the TCRdb table, and some are missing; sequencing was by immunoSEQ multiplex PCR. The table includes over 65,000 clones, around 85% detected once. Material: peripheral blood, obtained before any cancer treatment. Every receptor here comes from a female donor over 55 with stage I lung adenocarcinoma. Each CDR3 is given with its conserved first and last residue.

j_call,v_call,cdr3_aa
TRBJ1-2,TRBV6-5,CASTQGNPGGAGYTF
TRBJ2-7,TRBV6-5,CASNRQDSYEQYF
TRBJ2-7,TRBV18,CASSPDLDRGYEQYF
TRBJ2-5,TRBV9,CPSPRGPKTQYF
TRBJ2-5,TRBV2,CASHGAWGPETQYF
TRBJ1-3,TRBV11-3,CASSVTPHSGNTIYF
TRBJ1-2,TRBV28,CASSPPGRSNGYTF
TRBJ2-1,TRBV4-3,CASSQSGLAGGPSSYNEQFF
TRBJ2-7,TRBV6-1,CASTGTTATEQYF
TRBJ2-2,TRBV19,CASSMNTGELFF
TRBJ2-7,TRBV12-5,CASALSLAGVKFEQYF
TRBJ1-4,TRBV27,CASSLSGTLGEKLFF
TRBJ1-1,TRBV19,CASSMASGHGFGTEAFF
TRBJ2-1,TRBV12-5,CASGSSGYNEQFF
TRBJ2-6,TRBV18,CASSPRSVPIGANVLTF
TRBJ2-7,TRBV7-8,CASSLEESRGPLREQYF
TRBJ2-2,TRBV6-5,CASSTERETGELFF
TRBJ2-1,TRBV7-6,CASSLSGRGYNEQFF
TRBJ2-7,TRBV29-1,CSVAPDWSYEQYF
TRBJ1-3,TRBV27,CASSQSGTIGNTIYF
TRBJ1-1,TRBV7-9,CASSLRGIENTEAFF
TRBJ1-4,TRBV9,CASSVAGNDEKLFF
TRBJ1-1,TRBV2,CASNQGQGALYAFF
TRBJ2-5,TRBV7-9,CASTLGWSQETQYF
TRBJ2-1,TRBV25-1,CASSAHNEQFF
TRBJ1-5,TRBV28,CASSGLTGSNQPQHF
TRBJ2-1,TRBV5-6,CASSYLDRVPYNEQFF
TRBJ2-1,TRBV7-6,CASSSRLAGGIEQFF
TRBJ2-7,TRBV2,CASSESDRTLHF
TRBJ2-1,TRBV2,CASSEAPGGSSYNEQFF
TRBJ1-1,TRBV5-7,CASSWGGTEAFF
TRBJ2-4,TRBV11-3,CASSFMAGAKNIQYF
TRBJ2-7,TRBV29-1,CSVEGPGQTAEQYF
TRBJ2-5,TRBV2,CASSRGDGETQYF
TRBJ2-5,TRBV4-1,CASSRAGETQYF
TRBJ2-2,TRBV4-3,CASSQDTFREAGGFSGELFF
TRBJ1-5,TRBV9,CASSRQGDSNQPQHF
TRBJ2-7,TRBV7-4,CASCSGRRSYNEQYF
TRBJ2-2,TRBV5-1,CASSLITGEGTGELFF
TRBJ2-1,TRBV5-5,CASSLAGRRDREYNEQFF
TRBJ2-2,TRBV6-6,CASSYGSGELFF
TRBJ2-1,TRBV18,CASSPGDSYNEQFF
TRBJ2-3,TRBV6-1,CASTPGLDTQYF
TRBJ2-4,TRBV4-1,CASSQEGQGLTHLIAKNIQYF
TRBJ1-5,TRBV19,CASSQGAIQPQHF
TRBJ1-3,TRBV5-1,CASSLAGSGNTIYF
TRBJ2-3,TRBV6-1,CASTAMGLPTDTQYF
TRBJ1-1,TRBV7-8,CASLRQGRNTEAFF
TRBJ2-2,TRBV6-5,CATLPGLGGAGELFF
TRBJ1-1,TRBV25-1,CASTLGGQNTEAFF
TRBJ2-2,TRBV5-8,CASSPEPSEFGELFF
TRBJ2-7,TRBV5-6,CASSTEREGREQYF
TRBJ2-7,TRBV5-1,CASSLVRDSTYEQYF